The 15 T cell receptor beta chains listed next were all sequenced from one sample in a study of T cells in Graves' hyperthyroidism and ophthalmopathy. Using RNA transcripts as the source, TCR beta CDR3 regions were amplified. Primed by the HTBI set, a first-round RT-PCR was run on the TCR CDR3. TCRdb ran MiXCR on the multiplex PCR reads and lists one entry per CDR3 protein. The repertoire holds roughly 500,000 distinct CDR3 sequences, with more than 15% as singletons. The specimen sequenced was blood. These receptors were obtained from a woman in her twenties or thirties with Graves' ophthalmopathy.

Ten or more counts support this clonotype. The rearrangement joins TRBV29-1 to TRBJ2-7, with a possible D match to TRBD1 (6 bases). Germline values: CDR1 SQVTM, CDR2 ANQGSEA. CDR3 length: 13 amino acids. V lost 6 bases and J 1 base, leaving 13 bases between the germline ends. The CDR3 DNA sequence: TGCAGCGTCCAAACAGGGAGTTCCTACGAGCAGTACTTC. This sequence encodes CSVQTGSSYEQYF.

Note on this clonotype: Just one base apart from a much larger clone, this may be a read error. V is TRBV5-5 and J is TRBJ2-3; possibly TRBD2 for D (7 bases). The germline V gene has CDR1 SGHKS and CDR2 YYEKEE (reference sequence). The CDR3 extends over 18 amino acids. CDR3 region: CASRSWPGGRTSTGTQYF. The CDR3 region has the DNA TGTGCCAGCAGATCTTGGCCGGGGGGCCGCACTAGCACAGGTACGCAGTATTTT.

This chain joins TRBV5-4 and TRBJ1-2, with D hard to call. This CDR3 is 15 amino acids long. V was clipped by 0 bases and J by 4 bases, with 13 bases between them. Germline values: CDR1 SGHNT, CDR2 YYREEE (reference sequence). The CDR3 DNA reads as TGTGCCAGCAGCTTGGCCGGGGTCCGACTCTATGGCTACACCTTC. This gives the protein CASSLAGVRLYGYTF.

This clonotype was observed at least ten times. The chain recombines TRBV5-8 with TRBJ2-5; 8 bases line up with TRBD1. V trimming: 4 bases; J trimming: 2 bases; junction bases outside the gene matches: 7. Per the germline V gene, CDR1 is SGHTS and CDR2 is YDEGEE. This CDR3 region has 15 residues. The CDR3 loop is CASSADRATQETQYF. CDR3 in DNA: TGTGCCAGCAGCGCGGACAGGGCTACACAAGAGACCCAGTACTTC.

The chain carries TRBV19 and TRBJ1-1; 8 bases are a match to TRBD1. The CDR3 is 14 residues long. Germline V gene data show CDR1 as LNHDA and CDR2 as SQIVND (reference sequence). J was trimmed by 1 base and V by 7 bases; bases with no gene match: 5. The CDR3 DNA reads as TGTGCCAGTATCGAGACAGGGGCGAACACTGAAGCTTTCTTT. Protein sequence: CASIETGANTEAFF.

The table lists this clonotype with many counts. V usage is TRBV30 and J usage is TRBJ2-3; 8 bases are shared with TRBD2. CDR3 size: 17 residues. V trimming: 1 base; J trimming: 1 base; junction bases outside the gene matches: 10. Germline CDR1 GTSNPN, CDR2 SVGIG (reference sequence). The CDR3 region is CAWSDQGTRGGTDTQYF. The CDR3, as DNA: TGTGCCTGGAGTGACCAGGGGACTAGAGGGGGCACAGATACGCAGTATTTT.

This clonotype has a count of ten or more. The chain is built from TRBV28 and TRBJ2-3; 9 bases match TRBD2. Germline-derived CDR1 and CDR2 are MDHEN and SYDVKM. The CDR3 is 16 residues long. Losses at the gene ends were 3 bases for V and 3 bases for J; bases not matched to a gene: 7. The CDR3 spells CASSFGLTSGTDTQYF. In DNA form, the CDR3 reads TGTGCCAGCAGTTTCGGATTGACTAGCGGAACAGATACGCAGTATTTT.

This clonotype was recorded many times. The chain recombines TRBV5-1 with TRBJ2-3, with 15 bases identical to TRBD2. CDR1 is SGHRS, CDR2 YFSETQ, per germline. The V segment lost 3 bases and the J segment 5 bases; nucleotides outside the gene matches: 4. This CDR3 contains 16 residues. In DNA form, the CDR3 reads TGCGCCAGCAGCTCAACGGGACTAGCGGGAGGAGATACGCAGTATTTT. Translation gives CASSSTGLAGGDTQYF. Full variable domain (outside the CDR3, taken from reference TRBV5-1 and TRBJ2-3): KAGVTQTPRYLIKTRGQQVTLSCSPISGHRSVSWYQQTPGQGLQFLFEYFSETQRNKGNFPGRFSGRQFSNSRSEMNVSTLELGDSALYLCASSSTGLAGGDTQYFGPGTRLTVL.

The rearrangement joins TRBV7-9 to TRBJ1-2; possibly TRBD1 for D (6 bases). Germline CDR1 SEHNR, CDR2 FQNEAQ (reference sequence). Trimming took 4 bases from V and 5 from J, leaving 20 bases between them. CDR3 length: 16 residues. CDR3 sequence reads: CASSYWGRQECYGYTF. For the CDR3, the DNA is TGTGCCAGCAGCTATTGGGGGCGACAGGAATGTTATGGCTACACCTTC. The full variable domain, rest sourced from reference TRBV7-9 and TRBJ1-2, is DTGVSQNPRHKITKRGQNVTFRCDPISEHNRLYWYRQTLGQGPEFLTYFQNEAQLEKSRLLSDRFSAERPKGSFSTLEIQRTEQGDSAMYLCASSYWGRQECYGYTFGSGTRLTVV.

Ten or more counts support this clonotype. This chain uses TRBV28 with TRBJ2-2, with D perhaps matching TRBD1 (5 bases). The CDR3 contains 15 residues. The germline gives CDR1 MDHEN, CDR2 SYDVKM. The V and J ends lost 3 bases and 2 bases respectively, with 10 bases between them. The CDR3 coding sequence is TGTGCCAGCAGTTTTTTCCAGGGCAACACCGGGGAGCTGTTTTTT. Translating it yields CASSFFQGNTGELFF.

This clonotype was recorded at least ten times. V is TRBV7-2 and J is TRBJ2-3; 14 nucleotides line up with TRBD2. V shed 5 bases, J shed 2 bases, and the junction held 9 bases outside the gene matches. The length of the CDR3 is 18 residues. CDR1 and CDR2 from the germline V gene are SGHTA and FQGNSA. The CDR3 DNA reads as TGTGCCAGCAGCCCCCGAGGACTAGCGGGAGGATACACAGATACGCAGTATTTT. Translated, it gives CASSPRGLAGGYTDTQYF.

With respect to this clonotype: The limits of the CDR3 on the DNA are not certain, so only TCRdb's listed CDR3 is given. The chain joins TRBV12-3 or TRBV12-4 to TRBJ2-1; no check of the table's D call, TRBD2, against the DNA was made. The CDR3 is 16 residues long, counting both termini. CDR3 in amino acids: CASSLARVAGGNEQSF.

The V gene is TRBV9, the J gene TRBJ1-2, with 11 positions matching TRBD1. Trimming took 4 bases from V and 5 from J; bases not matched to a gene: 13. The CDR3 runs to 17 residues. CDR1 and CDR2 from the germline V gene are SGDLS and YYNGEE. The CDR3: CASSSTRGGTGGYGYTF. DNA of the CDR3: TGTGCCAGCAGCTCCACCCGGGGGGGGACAGGGGGGTATGGCTACACCTTC. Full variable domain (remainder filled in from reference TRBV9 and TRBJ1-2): DSGVTQTPKHLITATGQRVTLRCSPRSGDLSVYWYQQSLDQGLQFLIQYYNGEERAKGNILERFSAQQFPDLHSELNLSSLELGDSALYFCASSSTRGGTGGYGYTFGSGTRLTVV.

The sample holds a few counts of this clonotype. The CDR3 is CSARGIGDYGYTF. For the CDR3, the DNA is TGCAGTGCTAGAGGAATCGGGGACTATGGCTACACCTTC. V and J are TRBV20-1 and TRBJ1-2; no clear D. CDR1 is DFQATT and CDR2 is SNEGSKA in the germline V gene (reference sequence). The CDR3 covers 13 residues. Trimming left V 1 base short and J 3 bases short, with 9 bases between.

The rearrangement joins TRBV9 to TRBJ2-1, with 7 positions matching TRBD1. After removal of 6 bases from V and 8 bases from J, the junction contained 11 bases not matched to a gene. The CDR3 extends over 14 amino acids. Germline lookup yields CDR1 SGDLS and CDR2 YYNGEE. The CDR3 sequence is CASTKGRGSDEQFF. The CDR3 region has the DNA TGTGCCAGCACCAAGGGCAGGGGGTCAGATGAGCAGTTCTTC.